This TCR beta chain was identified in a study of Graves' ophthalmopathy and Graves' hyperthyroidism. Overall study context: Specimen type is peripheral blood, obtained at initial diagnosis before any treatment. General study points: Among expanded thyroid clonotypes above 0.001 frequency, most also occurred in blood.

As concerns this clonotype: The antigen is not known. The CDR3 does not end in the conserved phenylalanine or tryptophan, so this is likely a read error. No DNA is shown, since the ends of the CDR3 on it are uncertain; the CDR3 is the one TCRdb lists.

The CDR3 totals 13 residues, both ends included. CDR3 regions of TCR beta were amplified from RNA transcripts. Second-round multiplex PCR followed a first-round RT-PCR using HTBI primers. TCRdb re-derived calls from the multiplex PCR reads in MiXCR, one entry per CDR3 protein. This table holds about half a million distinct CDR3 sequences, approximately 15% found once. The chain is built from TRBV12-3 or TRBV12-4 and TRBJ1-1. This receptor was obtained from a woman younger than 45 with Graves' ophthalmopathy. Sequenced material: blood. The CDR3 is CASGLGQNTEACL.